This is a list of T cell receptor beta chains from one sample in a study of PD-1 blockade in classical Hodgkin lymphoma. The assay was immunoSEQ multiplex PCR, and TCRdb's table has in-frame clones only and misses some. The sample contains 46,000 or so clones, around 66% of which appear only once. This specimen was peripheral blood mononuclear cells (PBMCs), taken at baseline. These receptors were collected from a human donor with classical Hodgkin lymphoma. CDR3s include the opening cysteine and the closing phenylalanine or tryptophan. Fields, in order: clone size, V gene, D gene, J gene, CDR3 DNA, CDR3 protein. D genes are given only for firm matches. Not every row has a clone size; where given, it reads once, few, many or a size class.

clone size: few
V gene: TRBV6-5
D gene: TRBD1
J gene: TRBJ1-2
CDR3 DNA: TGTGCCAGCAGCATGACAGGGGGCGCGTTTGGCTACACCTTC
CDR3 protein: CASSMTGGAFGYTF

clone size: .
V gene: TRBV29-1
D gene: .
J gene: TRBJ1-1
CDR3 DNA: TGCAGCGTTGTAGGGGGGCCCCCTACCTTGAACACTGAAGCTTTCTTT
CDR3 protein: CSVVGGPPTLNTEAFF

clone size: once
V gene: TRBV10-2
D gene: .
J gene: TRBJ1-3
CDR3 DNA: TGCGCCAGCAGTGATCAGGGATCCGGAAACACCATATATTTT
CDR3 protein: CASSDQGSGNTIYF

clone size: .
V gene: TRBV28
D gene: TRBD1
J gene: TRBJ2-1
CDR3 DNA: TGTGCCAGCAGTTTAGGACAGGGGGCAGTATATGAGCAGTTCTTC
CDR3 protein: CASSLGQGAVYEQFF

clone size: few
V gene: TRBV29-1
D gene: .
J gene: TRBJ2-7
CDR3 DNA: TGCAGCGTTAATGAAGGGGGAAAATACGAGCAGTACTTC
CDR3 protein: CSVNEGGKYEQYF

clone size: .
V gene: TRBV5-1
D gene: .
J gene: TRBJ2-1
CDR3 DNA: TGCGCCAGCACCTTCCGGGAGTTCAATGAGCAGTTCTTC
CDR3 protein: CASTFREFNEQFF

clone size: .
V gene: TRBV30
D gene: .
J gene: TRBJ2-5
CDR3 DNA: TGTGCCTGGAGTAGGGGAGGGACAGCTACGAAAGAGACCCAGTACTTC
CDR3 protein: CAWSRGGTATKETQYF

clone size: once
V gene: TRBV12-5
D gene: .
J gene: TRBJ2-7
CDR3 DNA: TGTGCTAGTGGTTTGGTACGCATGGGTTCCCACGAGCAGTACTTC
CDR3 protein: CASGLVRMGSHEQYF

clone size: .
V gene: TRBV9
D gene: .
J gene: TRBJ2-3
CDR3 DNA: TGTGCCAGCAGCGTAGCAGGCGATGTTACAGATACGCAGTATTTT
CDR3 protein: CASSVAGDVTDTQYF

clone size: .
V gene: TRBV11-1
D gene: .
J gene: TRBJ2-2
CDR3 DNA: TGTGCCAGCAGCTTAGGGACCCTCGGGACCGGGGAGCTGTTTTTT
CDR3 protein: CASSLGTLGTGELFF

clone size: .
V gene: TRBV29-1
D gene: .
J gene: TRBJ2-7
CDR3 DNA: TGCAGCGTTGATAATTCGGGCTCCCATTTAGCCTACGAGCAGTACTTC
CDR3 protein: CSVDNSGSHLAYEQYF

clone size: .
V gene: TRBV27
D gene: .
J gene: TRBJ1-4
CDR3 DNA: TGTGCCAGCAGTCCTACGGGAGTAAGAGAAAAACTGTTTTTT
CDR3 protein: CASSPTGVREKLFF

clone size: .
V gene: TRBV5-5
D gene: TRBD2
J gene: TRBJ2-7
CDR3 DNA: TGTGCCAGCAGCGATATCACTAGCGGTTCCTACGAGCAGTACTTC
CDR3 protein: CASSDITSGSYEQYF

clone size: .
V gene: TRBV10-3
D gene: TRBD2
J gene: TRBJ2-1
CDR3 DNA: TGTGCCATCAGTGAGGCTAGCGGGCGCACTTACAATGAGCAGTTCTTC
CDR3 protein: CAISEASGRTYNEQFF

clone size: .
V gene: TRBV7-8
D gene: .
J gene: TRBJ2-7
CDR3 DNA: TGTGCCAGCAGTACTATTCAGGGGCTTGACGAGCAGTACTTC
CDR3 protein: CASSTIQGLDEQYF

clone size: .
V gene: TRBV2
D gene: TRBD1
J gene: TRBJ1-6
CDR3 DNA: TGTGCCAGCAGTCGGGACAGGGGGGAATCACCCCTCCACTTT
CDR3 protein: CASSRDRGESPLHF

clone size: once
V gene: TRBV29-1
D gene: TRBD1
J gene: TRBJ1-1
CDR3 DNA: TGCAGCGTCGGACAGGGTTCAGGCACTGAAGCTTTCTTT
CDR3 protein: CSVGQGSGTEAFF

clone size: .
V gene: TRBV19
D gene: .
J gene: TRBJ2-4
CDR3 DNA: TGTGCCAGTAGTCTCCTGTCGGCAGGGTCCATAGCCAAAAACATTCAGTACTTC
CDR3 protein: CASSLLSAGSIAKNIQYF

clone size: few
V gene: TRBV5-4
D gene: TRBD2
J gene: TRBJ2-3
CDR3 DNA: TGTGCCAGCAGCTACGAGCGGGGAAGCACAGATACGCAGTATTTT
CDR3 protein: CASSYERGSTDTQYF

clone size: .
V gene: TRBV2
D gene: .
J gene: TRBJ2-7
CDR3 DNA: TGTGCCAGCAGACAATCCTACGAGCAGTACTTC
CDR3 protein: CASRQSYEQYF

clone size: .
V gene: TRBV11-2
D gene: .
J gene: TRBJ2-5
CDR3 DNA: TGTGCCAGCAGCTTTCGGCGGAGGGAGACCCAGTACTTC
CDR3 protein: CASSFRRRETQYF

clone size: .
V gene: TRBV5-4
D gene: .
J gene: TRBJ1-1
CDR3 DNA: TGTGCCAGCAGCCCACTACAGGTCCTGAACACTGAAGCTTTCTTT
CDR3 protein: CASSPLQVLNTEAFF

clone size: few
V gene: TRBV19
D gene: TRBD2
J gene: TRBJ2-3
CDR3 DNA: TGTGCCAGTACGGACCATAGCGGGAGGACAGATACGCAGTATTTT
CDR3 protein: CASTDHSGRTDTQYF

clone size: few
V gene: TRBV21-1
D gene: .
J gene: TRBJ1-5
CDR3 DNA: TGTGCCAGCAGCAGAGGACAGGTGAGCAATCAGCCCCAGCATTTT
CDR3 protein: CASSRGQVSNQPQHF

clone size: few
V gene: TRBV14
D gene: .
J gene: TRBJ1-6
CDR3 DNA: TGTGCCAGCAGCCAAGGTAGCTCCTATAATTCACCCCTCCACTTT
CDR3 protein: CASSQGSSYNSPLHF

clone size: .
V gene: TRBV6-5
D gene: .
J gene: TRBJ1-2
CDR3 DNA: TGTGCCAGCAGGCGAGAAGGACAGAACTATGGCTACACCTTC
CDR3 protein: CASRREGQNYGYTF

clone size: .
V gene: TRBV29-1
D gene: .
J gene: TRBJ2-2
CDR3 DNA: TGCAGCGGGTACTTGGCGAACACCGGGGAGCTGTTTTTT
CDR3 protein: CSGYLANTGELFF

clone size: .
V gene: TRBV5-4
D gene: .
J gene: TRBJ1-2
CDR3 DNA: TGTGCCAGCAGCCAGGGTGATGTTGGCTACACCTTC
CDR3 protein: CASSQGDVGYTF

clone size: .
V gene: TRBV12-5
D gene: .
J gene: TRBJ1-3
CDR3 DNA: TGTGCTAGTAACTGGTGGTCAGGCTCTGGAAACACCATATATTTT
CDR3 protein: CASNWWSGSGNTIYF

clone size: once
V gene: TRBV5-5
D gene: TRBD2
J gene: TRBJ2-2
CDR3 DNA: TGTGCCAGCAGCCGACTAGCGGGGGACACCGGGGAGCTGTTTTTT
CDR3 protein: CASSRLAGDTGELFF

clone size: few
V gene: TRBV18
D gene: .
J gene: TRBJ2-1
CDR3 DNA: TGTGCCAGCTCACCACGACGGGGTTCGTACAATGAGCAGTTCTTC
CDR3 protein: CASSPRRGSYNEQFF

clone size: .
V gene: TRBV2
D gene: .
J gene: TRBJ1-6
CDR3 DNA: TGTGCCACCTCCCAGGGATCGCGGATTTCACCCCTCCACTTT
CDR3 protein: CATSQGSRISPLHF

clone size: .
V gene: TRBV5-8
D gene: .
J gene: TRBJ1-1
CDR3 DNA: TGTGCCAGCAGCTACCCCCCAGGTGCGAACACTGAAGCTTTCTTT
CDR3 protein: CASSYPPGANTEAFF

clone size: .
V gene: TRBV13
D gene: .
J gene: TRBJ2-7
CDR3 DNA: TGTGCCAGCAGCTTAGGGACAGTTAGCTCCTACGAGCAGTACTTC
CDR3 protein: CASSLGTVSSYEQYF

clone size: few
V gene: TRBV5-6
D gene: .
J gene: TRBJ2-5
CDR3 DNA: TGTGCCAGCACAGGGTCGGACCAAGAGACCCAGTACTTC
CDR3 protein: CASTGSDQETQYF

clone size: once
V gene: TRBV6-5
D gene: .
J gene: TRBJ2-1
CDR3 DNA: TGTGCCACCCATCGGAGCGGAGACAATGAGCAGTTCTTC
CDR3 protein: CATHRSGDNEQFF

clone size: .
V gene: TRBV19
D gene: .
J gene: TRBJ2-3
CDR3 DNA: TGTGCCAGTGGATCCGGCACAGATACGCAGTATTTT
CDR3 protein: CASGSGTDTQYF

clone size: .
V gene: TRBV6-1
D gene: .
J gene: TRBJ2-7
CDR3 DNA: TGTGCCAGCAGCCTCGACAGCCTGTACTACGAGCAGTACTTC
CDR3 protein: CASSLDSLYYEQYF

clone size: .
V gene: TRBV7-2
D gene: .
J gene: TRBJ2-2
CDR3 DNA: TGTGCCAGCAGCTGGGCCGTCGGGGAGCTGTTTTTT
CDR3 protein: CASSWAVGELFF

clone size: .
V gene: TRBV18
D gene: TRBD2
J gene: TRBJ2-7
CDR3 DNA: TGTGCCAGCTCACCCAGTGGCGGGAGCGAGCAGTACTTC
CDR3 protein: CASSPSGGSEQYF

clone size: .
V gene: TRBV18
D gene: .
J gene: TRBJ1-2
CDR3 DNA: TGTGCCAGCTCACCAAGGCAGCTCTACTATGGCTACACCTTC
CDR3 protein: CASSPRQLYYGYTF

clone size: .
V gene: TRBV28
D gene: TRBD1
J gene: TRBJ1-1
CDR3 DNA: TGTGCCAGTACAGGGGCAATGAACACTGAAGCTTTCTTT
CDR3 protein: CASTGAMNTEAFF

clone size: few
V gene: TRBV27
D gene: .
J gene: TRBJ2-2
CDR3 DNA: TGTGCCAGCAGTTTAGGTGATTCCGGGGAGCTGTTTTTT
CDR3 protein: CASSLGDSGELFF

clone size: few
V gene: TRBV19
D gene: .
J gene: TRBJ2-1
CDR3 DNA: TGTGCCAGTAGGTTGGGGGGAGGTTCTTGGGTCGGTGAGCAGTTCTTC
CDR3 protein: CASRLGGGSWVGEQFF

clone size: .
V gene: TRBV14
D gene: .
J gene: TRBJ1-2
CDR3 DNA: TGTGCCAGCAGCCCACCAGAGGTTCAGGGTGATGGCTACACCTTC
CDR3 protein: CASSPPEVQGDGYTF

clone size: .
V gene: TRBV2
D gene: .
J gene: TRBJ2-7
CDR3 DNA: TGTGCCAGCAGTGACGGCATATCCTACGAGCAGTACTTC
CDR3 protein: CASSDGISYEQYF

clone size: .
V gene: TRBV27
D gene: .
J gene: TRBJ2-2
CDR3 DNA: TGTGCCAGCAGTTTCGACGGAATGAACACCGGGGAGCTGTTTTTT
CDR3 protein: CASSFDGMNTGELFF

clone size: .
V gene: TRBV19
D gene: TRBD1
J gene: TRBJ1-5
CDR3 DNA: TGTGCCAGTAGTGTCGGGACAGGGAATCAGCCCCAGCATTTT
CDR3 protein: CASSVGTGNQPQHF